This T cell receptor beta chain was profiled in a study of Ad26.COV2.S vaccination and SARS-CoV-2 variants. About the study: Intramuscular Ad26.COV2.S at 5x10^10 or 1x10^11 viral particles.

The sample's treatment: 15 to 20 received Ad26.COV2.S at low or high dose, single or two shots; five or six received placebo; per-sample allocation not given. Sampling occurred on day 63 after the first vaccine or placebo injection. Germline-derived CDR1 and CDR2 are SGHVS and FQNEAQ. Trimming removed 1 base at V and 7 bases at J, with 7 bases between. The CDR3 spans 13 residues. Measured with immunoSEQ multiplex PCR; TCRdb has only the in-frame clones, and not every one. The table records 380,000 or so clones, less than 90% of them present only once. The specimen was peripheral blood, collected in a trial of Ad26.COV2.S vaccine versus placebo. The chain carries TRBV7-8 and TRBJ2-2; no definite D call. The source of this sequence is a person aged 18-60 years who received the Ad26.COV2.S COVID-19 vaccine or a placebo. The CDR3 sequence is CASSLDGLGELFF. CDR3 in DNA: TGTGCCAGCAGCTTAGACGGGCTCGGGGAGCTGTTTTTT. Drawing the rest from reference TRBV7-8 and TRBJ2-2, the complete variable domain is GAGVSQSPRYKVAKRGQDVALRCDPISGHVSLFWYQQALGQGPEFLTYFQNEAQLDKSGLPSDRFFAERPEGSVSTLKIQRTQQEDSAVYLCASSLDGLGELFFGEGSRLTVL.